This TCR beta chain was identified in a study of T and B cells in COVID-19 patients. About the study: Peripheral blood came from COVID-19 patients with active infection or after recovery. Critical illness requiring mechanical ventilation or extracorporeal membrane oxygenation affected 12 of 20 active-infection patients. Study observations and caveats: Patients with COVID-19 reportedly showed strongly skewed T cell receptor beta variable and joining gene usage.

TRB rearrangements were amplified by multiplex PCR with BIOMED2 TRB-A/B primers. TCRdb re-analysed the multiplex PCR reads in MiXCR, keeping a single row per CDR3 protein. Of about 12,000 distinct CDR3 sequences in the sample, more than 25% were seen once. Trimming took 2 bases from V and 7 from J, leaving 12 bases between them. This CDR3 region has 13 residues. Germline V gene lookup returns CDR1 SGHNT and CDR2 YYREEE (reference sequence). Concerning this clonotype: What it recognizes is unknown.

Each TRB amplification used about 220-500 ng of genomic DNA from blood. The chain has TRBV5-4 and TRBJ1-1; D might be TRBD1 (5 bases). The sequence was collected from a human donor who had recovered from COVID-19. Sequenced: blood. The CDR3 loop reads CASSFETEIEAFF. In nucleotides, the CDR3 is TGTGCCAGCAGCTTCGAGACAGAAATTGAAGCTTTCTTT.